This T cell receptor (beta chain) comes out of a study of vaccination and CD4 T cells after COVID-19. Time point specified: late sampling 161 to 241 days after vaccination in a few convalescent patients. The treatment was: 10-day PBMC culture with coronavirus spike peptide pools or control peptides (ViraFEST assay). Germline lookup yields CDR1 MDHEN and CDR2 SYDVKM. V lost 5 bases and J lost 8; bases outside the gene matches: 8. CDR3 size: 14 residues. Worth noting for this clonotype: Its cognate antigen is unknown.

The Oncomine TCR Beta short-read assay was applied to DNA of cultured CD4+ T cells. TCRdb re-derived calls from the PCR reads in MiXCR, one entry per CDR3 protein. Of approximately 23,000 distinct CDR3 sequences listed, 35% to 50% are singletons. V usage is TRBV28 and J usage is TRBJ2-1, with 8 bases aligning to TRBD1. The sequence was collected from a human donor who had recovered from COVID-19. Sequenced here: CD4+ T cells from blood, cultured in vitro, sampled about 7 months after SARS-CoV-2 vaccination. For the CDR3, the DNA is TGTGCCAGCAGTCAAAGACAGGGGCGGGATGAGCAGTTCTTC. Protein: CASSQRQGRDEQFF.